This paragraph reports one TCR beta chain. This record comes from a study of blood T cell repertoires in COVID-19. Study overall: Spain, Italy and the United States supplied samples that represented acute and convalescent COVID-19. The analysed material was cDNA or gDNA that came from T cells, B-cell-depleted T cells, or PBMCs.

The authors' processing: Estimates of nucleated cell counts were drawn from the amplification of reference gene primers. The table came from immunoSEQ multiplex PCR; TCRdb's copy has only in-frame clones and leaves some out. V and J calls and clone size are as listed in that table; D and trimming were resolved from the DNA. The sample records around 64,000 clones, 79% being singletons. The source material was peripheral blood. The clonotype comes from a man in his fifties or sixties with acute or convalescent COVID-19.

The CDR3 region is CASSVGRSSEQYF. The DNA for the CDR3 is TGTGCCAGCAGCGTAGGCCGCTCCAGCGAGCAGTACTTC. This chain links TRBV9 with TRBJ2-7; D is unresolved. CDR1 is SGDLS, CDR2 YYNGEE, per germline. The V end was cut by 0 bases, the J end by 6 bases, with 10 bases between. The CDR3 is made up of 13 amino acids. Combining the CDR3 with reference TRBV9 and TRBJ2-7 gives the whole variable domain DSGVTQTPKHLITATGQRVTLRCSPRSGDLSVYWYQQSLDQGLQFLIQYYNGEERAKGNILERFSAQQFPDLHSELNLSSLELGDSALYFCASSVGRSSEQYFGPGTRLTVT.